This TCR beta chain was obtained from a study of graft-versus-host responses after intestinal transplantation (dated by TCRdb to the early 2020s). Regarding the complete study: Multivisceral, liver-intestinal, or isolated intestinal transplants were received by the recipients. All recipients received anti-thymocyte globulin induction followed by maintenance tacrolimus and steroids for approximately 3 years. Bulk TCR-beta CDR3 sequencing was used to track graft-versus-host and host-versus-graft alloreactive T cell clones in the graft, circulation and bone marrow after intestinal transplantation. To identify alloreactive clones, pre-transplant mixed lymphocyte reaction products were sequenced and compared with unstimulated pre-transplant donor and recipient T cells. Of the 20 to 25 intestinal transplant recipients enrolled in the cohort, one of whom was a retransplant, a few patients without pretransplant specimens were excluded. Donor T cell macrochimerism was defined as a peak of at least 4% donor T cells among recipient peripheral blood mononuclear cells. Instead of going to the commercial service, samples from a few later patients were sequenced in-house on an Illumina MiSeq and processed with MiXCR. Overall study results and their limits: In patients with donor T cell macrochimerism, the allografts had high GvH to HvG T cell clonal ratios. The relatively low number and heterogeneity of intestinal transplant patients limited the conclusions. GvH clones were detected in recipient bone marrow, and some of these GvH clones were observed earlier in ileal mucosa or blood, consistent with an intestinal mucosal origin. Early after transplant, peak levels of circulating GvH clones were associated with declines in HvG clones.

In the case of this clone: No antigen is known for it. No much larger clonotype is one base removed from it; base qualities were not supplied.

The method was the immunoSEQ multiplex PCR assay. For most patients, genomic DNA was isolated with the Qiagen DNeasy Blood and Tissue Kit and shipped frozen to Adaptive Biotechnologies for TCR sequencing. Adaptive Biotechnologies carried out high-throughput TCR-beta CDR3 sequencing of genomic DNA for most patients. The published analysis was carried out like this. TCR sequencing data were retrieved from Adaptive's ImmunoSEQ software for about 17 patients, whereas a few other patients were processed with MiXCR and VDJtools. To correct CD4 versus CD8 sorting errors, sequences present in both subsets at a frequency ratio below 5:1 were removed. CDR3 nucleotide sequences shared between donor and recipient were removed because the origin of such sequences could not be assigned. To count as alloreactive, a clone needed at least 2-fold expansion over unstimulated cells and a minimum CFSE-low frequency of 0.002% (template counts) or 0.001% (read counts). A clone was considered mappable if detected in the sequenced pre-transplant spleen, lymph node, or MLR CFSE-low populations of the donor or recipient. Cumulative frequency of alloreactive clones was calculated as a percentage of all sequences weighted by copy number. TCRdb obtained this table from immuneACCESS and retained in-frame rearrangements with V and J assigned. These tables miss some clones; where compared with another copy, unresolved V genes account for less than half of the shortfall, and the remainder is unexplained. V and J calls and clone size are those listed in that table; D and trimming were worked out from the DNA. The sample table lists tens of thousands of clones, about 80% of them with a count of one. The ten largest clones take up approximately 20% of the sample.

Explained via the paper, the time point label denotes: cells obtained before transplantation from donor or recipient. CD3+CD4+ and CD3+CD8+ populations were FACS-sorted from unstimulated pre-transplant donor and recipient cells taken from spleen or lymph nodes. The germline ends are 10 bases apart after V is trimmed by 6 bases and J by 6 bases. Including cysteine and phenylalanine, the CDR3 has 12 amino acids. Just the 36-base CDR3 DNA is kept, in frame starting at base 1. The germline V gene supplies CDR1 SGHAT and CDR2 FQNNGV. The chain is encoded by TRBV11-2 joined to TRBJ2-3; the D gene is not confidently resolved. The sequencing here drew on unstimulated CD8+ T cells sorted from spleen or lymph node cells, taken before intestinal transplant. The receptor comes from a human donor who received an intestinal transplant. The DNA sequence is given as TGTGCCAGCAGACGACTGGCTGATACGCAGTATTTT. Its product reads: CASRRLADTQYF.